These 5 T cell receptor beta chains share one sample of origin, sequenced in a study of T cell responses to AZD1222 COVID-19 vaccine. TCRdb keeps only in-frame clones here, not all; method: immunoSEQ multiplex PCR. The sample lists approximately 110,000 clones; 92% were seen once. Sequencing was performed on peripheral blood, taken 28 days after the second AZD1222 dose. The receptors originated from an adult who received the AZD1222 COVID-19 vaccine.

The gene calls are TRBV28 and TRBJ1-2, with TRBD1 matching over 8 bases. The CDR3 loop spans 14 amino acids. CDR1 and CDR2 from the germline V gene are MDHEN and SYDVKM. After removal of 9 bases from V and 4 bases from J, the junction contained 10 bases not matched to a gene. CDR3: CASSRGDRGYGYTF. In DNA form, the CDR3 reads TGTGCCAGTTCACGCGGAGACAGGGGCTATGGCTACACCTTC.

The V call is TRBV18, the J call TRBJ1-2; no definite D call. V gave up 3 bases and J gave up 0 bases, with 11 bases separating them. In germline, CDR1 is KGHSH, CDR2 LQKENI. CDR3 length: 15 residues. The CDR3 protein is CASSPPTDSNYGYTF. CDR3 DNA sequence: TGTGCCAGCTCACCTCCCACGGACTCTAACTATGGCTACACCTTC.

V is TRBV6-5 and J is TRBJ2-3, with TRBD2 identical over 9 bases. Losses at the gene ends were 7 bases for V and 9 bases for J; bases not matched to a gene: 8. The CDR3 consists of 13 residues. Germline CDR1 and CDR2: MNHEY and SVGAGI. CDR3 nucleotides: TGTGCCAGCATCGGTGCGGGGGGGCACACGCAGTATTTT. It encodes CASIGAGGHTQYF.

The chain employs TRBV19 and TRBJ1-6; 7 bases fit TRBD1. This CDR3 contains 15 residues. Trimming took 6 bases from V and 5 from J; bases not matched to a gene: 7. Germline values: CDR1 LNHDA, CDR2 SQIVND (reference sequence). The CDR3 loop is CASSPRDSNNSPLHF. CDR3 DNA sequence: TGTGCCAGTAGCCCCAGGGACAGTAATAATTCACCCCTCCACTTT. The full variable domain, its missing parts supplied by reference TRBV19 and TRBJ1-6, is DGGITQSPKYLFRKEGQNVTLSCEQNLNHDAMYWYRQDPGQGLRLIYYSQIVNDFQKGDIAEGYSVSREKKESFPLTVTSAQKNPTAFYLCASSPRDSNNSPLHFGNGTRLTVT.

The V gene is TRBV7-9, the J gene TRBJ2-1; D uncertain. Germline V CDR1 and CDR2: SEHNR, FQNEAQ (reference sequence). The CDR3 is 17 amino acids. V lost 5 bases and J 0 bases, leaving 17 bases between the germline ends. The CDR3 coding sequence is TGTGCCAGCAGCCCTTATTTCTTGGGCGTCTCCTACAATGAGCAGTTCTTC. This encodes CASSPYFLGVSYNEQFF.